These 26 T cell receptor beta chains share one sample of origin, sequenced in a study of human T cells and chemical hapten exposure. Each CDR3 protein is one row after TCRdb ran MiXCR on the RACE reads. Of approximately 77,000 distinct CDR3 sequences listed, less than 15% are singletons. The time point denotes: pre-sensitization, week 0. The treatment here: therapeutic diphenylcyclopropenone sensitization with weekly scalp DPC. Sequenced here: whole blood, sampled in connection with sensitization to the hapten diphenylcyclopropenone (DPC). These receptors came from a woman in her forties or fifties with alopecia areata. Some clones in this sample may be carry-over from other donors' samples.

This clonotype came up a few times. The V call is TRBV12-3 or TRBV12-4, the J call TRBJ1-4; D is unclear. CDR3 length: 12 residues. V lost 3 bases and J lost 14, with 13 bases in between. The CDR3 is CASSFPDQRLFF. The CDR3 DNA reads as TGTGCCAGCAGTTTCCCCGACCAGCGGCTGTTTTTT.

This clonotype was recorded a few times. The chain couples TRBV27 to TRBJ2-7; D remains unclear. Germline loops: CDR1 MNHEY, CDR2 SMNVEV (reference sequence). CDR3 length: 14 amino acids. V lost 7 bases and J 4 bases, leaving 17 bases between the germline ends. The chain's CDR3 is CASTAIGPRYEQYF. CDR3 DNA: TGTGCCAGCACCGCGATAGGGCCCAGATACGAGCAGTACTTC.

The chain is built from TRBV5-5 and TRBJ1-1; perhaps TRBD1 as D (5 bases). The germline V gene has CDR1 SGHKS and CDR2 YYEKEE (reference sequence). CDR3 length: 16 amino acids. Trimming took off 5 bases at V and 4 bases at J, with 21 bases between the two ends. CDR3 DNA sequence: TGTGCCAGCAGTGCCCGGGGGACCCCCAGAGGCACTGAAGCTTTCTTT. It is translated as CASSARGTPRGTEAFF.

V usage is TRBV9 and J usage is TRBJ1-6, with D maybe TRBD1 (5 bases). This CDR3 is 15 amino acids long. Germline V gene sequence: CDR1 SGDLS, CDR2 YYNGEE. Trimming stripped 0 bases from V and 7 bases from J, with 11 bases between. The CDR3 here is CASSVEGTANSPLHF. The CDR3 bases are TGTGCCAGCAGCGTAGAAGGGACGGCGAATTCACCCCTCCACTTT.

This rearrangement joins TRBV9 to TRBJ2-3; 10 bases fit TRBD2. The germline V gene has CDR1 SGDLS and CDR2 YYNGEE. V gave up 1 base and J gave up 1 base; unmatched junction bases: 3. The length of the CDR3 is 16 residues. The CDR3 loop reads CASSVRGLAGTDTQYF. DNA for the CDR3: TGTGCCAGCAGCGTACGAGGACTAGCGGGCACAGATACGCAGTATTTT.

This clonotype has at least ten counts. The chain uses TRBV20-1 and TRBJ2-3; D might be TRBD1 (5 bases). The V end lost 3 bases, the J end lost 2 bases, and 12 bases lay between the germline ends. Germline V CDR1 and CDR2: DFQATT, SNEGSKA (reference sequence). The CDR3 has 14 amino acids. The CDR3 DNA reads TGCAGTGCTAGGGGCACCAGGGCCACAGATACGCAGTATTTT. Residues: CSARGTRATDTQYF.

The V gene is TRBV11-2, the J gene TRBJ2-5, with no clear D. This CDR3 has 13 residues. V shed 3 bases and J shed 4 bases, with 9 bases lying between them. Per germline, CDR1 SGHAT and CDR2 FQNNGV. Here the CDR3 DNA reads TGTGCCAGCAGCTTCTCGTGGGGAGAGACCCAGTACTTC. This translates into CASSFSWGETQYF.

In its sample, this clonotype was seen many times. The rearrangement joins TRBV29-1 to TRBJ1-1; D gene uncertain. The CDR3 has 10 amino acids. V was clipped by 3 bases and J by 5 bases, with 4 bases between them. Germline V lookup: CDR1 SQVTM, CDR2 ANQGSEA. In DNA form, the CDR3 reads TGCAGCGTTGATTTTACTGAAGCTTTCTTT. It yields the protein CSVDFTEAFF.

This clonotype appeared a few times. The chain has TRBV6-2 or TRBV6-3 and TRBJ1-5; D remains unclear. CDR1 and CDR2 from the germline V gene are MNHEY and SVGEGT. CDR3 size: 12 residues. V shed 2 bases and J shed 7 bases, with 6 bases lying between them. CDR3 in DNA: TGTGCCAGCAGTTACGCACCCCAGCCCCAGCATTTT. Translation gives CASSYAPQPQHF.

V and J are TRBV5-1 and TRBJ2-3, with 10 positions matching TRBD2. CDR1 is SGHRS and CDR2 is YFSETQ in the germline V gene. V trimming: 5 bases; J trimming: 2 bases; junction bases outside the gene matches: 5. The CDR3 has 15 amino acids. In DNA, the CDR3 is TGCGCCAGCAGTTTTCTAGCGGGGGCCACAGATACGCAGTATTTT. This encodes CASSFLAGATDTQYF.

This clonotype occurred a few times. V usage is TRBV7-9 and J usage is TRBJ1-2, with 9 nucleotides matching TRBD1. Germline assignment: CDR1 SEHNR and CDR2 FQNEAQ (reference sequence). This CDR3 has 17 residues. The ends lost 3 bases at V and 4 bases at J; junction bases unmatched: 12. The CDR3 coding sequence is TGTGCCAGCAGCTTGGAATACGGGACAGGGAAAGGCTATGGCTACACCTTC. Its translation is CASSLEYGTGKGYGYTF.

This clonotype came up many times. The genes are TRBV20-1 and TRBJ2-2, with 14 bases that match TRBD2. Germline V gene lookup returns CDR1 DFQATT and CDR2 SNEGSKA (reference sequence). The CDR3 runs to 16 residues. J gave up 3 bases and V 6 bases, and 6 bases lay outside the gene matches. CDR3 nucleotide sequence: TGCAGTGCCAGACTAGCGGGAGGGCCAGACACCGGGGAGCTGTTTTTT. Its translation is CSARLAGGPDTGELFF.

This clonotype was detected only a few times. The V call is TRBV28, the J call TRBJ2-7; 8 nucleotides agree with TRBD2. Trimming removed 10 bases from V and 5 bases from J; junction bases left unmatched: 13. CDR1 and CDR2 from the germline V gene are MDHEN and SYDVKM. CDR3 length: 14 amino acids. The CDR3 DNA reads TGTGCCATCCAAGACTTAGCGGGAACCGACGAGCAGTACTTC. It yields the protein CAIQDLAGTDEQYF.

J is TRBJ1-5 and V is TRBV6-5, with 7 bases aligning to TRBD1. Germline V gives CDR1 MNHEY, CDR2 SVGAGI. The ends lost 6 bases at V and 0 bases at J; junction bases unmatched: 11. This CDR3 region has 17 residues. The CDR3 bases are TGTGCCAGCAGACCGGGACAGCCACTATATAGCAATCAGCCCCAGCATTTT. Encoded protein: CASRPGQPLYSNQPQHF.

On this clonotype: The junction does not match germline at one end; this may be a read error. J is TRBJ2-1 and V is TRBV12-3 or TRBV12-4; 12 bases are a match to TRBD2. The CDR3 sequence is 16 residues long. The CDR3 DNA follows: TGTGCCGGCAGTTTCCGACTAGCGGGAGCTAGCGATGAGCAGTTCTTC. It codes for CAGSFRLAGASDEQFF.

This clonotype was detected a few times. V is TRBV7-8 and J is TRBJ2-7, with a tentative D call TRBD2 (6 bases). The germline V gene has CDR1 SGHVS and CDR2 FQNEAQ. The CDR3 runs to 17 residues. Trimming stripped 5 bases from V and 0 bases from J, with 20 bases between. This CDR3 is CASSPTDASGSSYEQYF. The CDR3 nucleotides read TGTGCCAGCAGCCCCACCGACGCTTCCGGGAGCTCCTACGAGCAGTACTTC.

This clonotype was picked up a small number of times. The J gene is TRBJ2-7, the V gene TRBV29-1; tentatively, D is TRBD2 (6 bases). The CDR3 consists of 13 residues. Trimming pared 6 bases from V and 0 bases from J, leaving 12 bases between. The germline CDR1 and CDR2 sequences are SQVTM and ANQGSEA. CDR3 nucleotide sequence: TGCAGCGTGGGGGGTGTCGGCTCCTACGAGCAGTACTTC. It specifies CSVGGVGSYEQYF.

The chain carries TRBV28 and TRBJ1-2; D call uncertain. V was trimmed by 3 bases and J by 6 bases, leaving 8 bases between them. Germline V lookup: CDR1 MDHEN, CDR2 SYDVKM. CDR3 length equals 12 residues. The CDR3 loop reads CASSFSANGYTF. CDR3 nucleotide sequence: TGTGCCAGCAGTTTTAGCGCTAATGGCTACACCTTC.

This clonotype has just a few counts. V gene TRBV5-1 combines with J gene TRBJ2-3, with TRBD1 identical over 8 bases. Germline V gives CDR1 SGHRS, CDR2 YFSETQ. V shed 1 base, J shed 4 bases, and the junction held 8 bases outside the gene matches. This CDR3 is built from 16 residues. CDR3 bases: TGCGCCAGCAGCTTGCATGGACAGGGAAGAGCAGATACGCAGTATTTT. Its protein product is CASSLHGQGRADTQYF.

This clonotype occurred a few times. This rearrangement joins TRBV6-6 to TRBJ2-5; D perhaps matches TRBD2 (5 bases). This CDR3 is built from 11 residues. The germline V and J ends were trimmed by 9 bases and 3 bases, with 8 bases remaining between them. Germline loops: CDR1 MNHNY, CDR2 SVGAGI (reference sequence). CDR3 nucleotides: TGTGCCAGTGTCGGGGAAGAGACCCAGTACTTC. This encodes CASVGEETQYF.

This clonotype was seen only a few times. This CDR3 is CASSLASGSLHEQYF. CDR3 in DNA: TGCGCCAGCAGCTTGGCTAGCGGGAGTTTACACGAGCAGTACTTC. The chain has TRBV5-1 and TRBJ2-7, with 10 nucleotides matching TRBD2. The junction had 5 bases not matched to a gene; V was cut back by 0 bases and J by 5 bases. The V gene's germline CDR1 is SGHRS and CDR2 YFSETQ. The CDR3 runs to 15 residues.

The rearrangement joins TRBV11-2 to TRBJ2-2; weak D call: TRBD1 (5 bases). Germline assignment: CDR1 SGHAT and CDR2 FQNNGV. The CDR3 is 15 residues long. V was cut by 8 bases and J by 4 bases, with 17 bases left in between. This chain's CDR3 is CASRSPRVATGELFF. CDR3 nucleotide sequence: TGTGCCAGCCGATCCCCCAGGGTGGCCACCGGGGAGCTGTTTTTT.

This clonotype has a handful of counts. This chain joins TRBV7-2 and TRBJ2-3; 14 nucleotides agree with TRBD2. The CDR3 consists of 17 residues. Germline values: CDR1 SGHTA, CDR2 FQGNSA. Unmatched junction bases numbered 6, after V lost 2 bases and J lost 5 bases. The CDR3 nucleotides are TGTGCCAGCAGCTTACAGACTAGCGGGAGGGCCCGAGATACGCAGTATTTT. Its protein is CASSLQTSGRARDTQYF.

The chain joins TRBV5-1 to TRBJ1-1; D is unclear. There are 14 residues in the CDR3. V lost 6 bases to trimming and J lost 1 base, with 13 bases between them. Germline V CDR1 and CDR2: SGHRS, YFSETQ. CDR3 loop: CASILYSRNTEAFF. The CDR3, as DNA: TGCGCCAGCATCTTATACAGCCGGAACACTGAAGCTTTCTTT.

This clonotype showed up just a few times. The rearrangement links TRBV28 to TRBJ1-2, with D unclear. Per germline, CDR1 MDHEN and CDR2 SYDVKM. V lost 5 bases and J lost 7, with 14 bases in between. The CDR3 is 13 amino acids. The CDR3 loop reads CASSPDAATGYTF. CDR3 bases: TGTGCCAGCAGTCCGGACGCGGCAACTGGCTACACCTTC.

This clonotype was observed a few times. The chain is built from TRBV2 and TRBJ2-1; 8 nucleotides line up with TRBD2. The CDR3 has 16 residues. V lost 4 bases to trimming and J lost 9 bases; unmatched junction nucleotides: 14. Germline loops: CDR1 SNHLY, CDR2 FYNNEI. In nucleotides, the CDR3 is TGTGCCAGCAGTGCGTCGTCCGGGAGGGCCACCGGTGAGCAGTTCTTC. Amino acid sequence: CASSASSGRATGEQFF.